The subject of this entry is one T cell receptor beta chain. Its target is unknown. TCR beta libraries were prepared from cDNA with unique molecular identifiers. T cells numbering roughly 1 to 10 million yielded roughly 0.5 million cDNA molecules. MiXCR, run by TCRdb on the PCR reads, gives a single entry per CDR3 protein. The sample carries 600,000 to 750,000 distinct CDR3 sequences, 59% recorded once. This sample was included in a study of post-analysis software for immune sequencing data. V lost 1 base, J lost 2 bases, and 10 bases lay in between. Germline CDR1 and CDR2: SGHTA and FQGNSA. The CDR3 is made up of 15 amino acids. Findings and limits, study-wide: F measure showed strong co-clustering of same-batch samples. Elevated frequency relative to controls characterized several TRBV segments in patients, TRBV5-6, TRBV5-1 and TRBV20-1 among them. Multiple sclerosis patients had significantly lower normalized Chao1 diversity than controls.

The clonotype originates from a girl aged 2 to 9 with multiple sclerosis. The chain couples TRBV7-2 to TRBJ2-3; D possibly corresponds to TRBD2 (5 bases). What was sequenced was blood. The CDR3 loop reads CASSLGSGDTDTQYF. For the CDR3, the DNA is TGTGCCAGCAGCTTAGGGAGCGGAGACACAGATACGCAGTATTTT.